The text below deals with one T cell receptor (beta chain). This specimen belongs to a study of OX40 agonist ivuxolimab in advanced cancers. Method: immunoSEQ multiplex PCR; TCRdb's copy keeps in-frame clones and lacks some. This sample has some 8,000 clones, with around 72% found just once. Germline loops: CDR1 SEHNR, CDR2 FQNEAQ (reference sequence). The junction had 8 bases not matched to a gene; V was cut back by 4 bases and J by 0 bases. CDR3 size: 16 residues. The rearrangement links TRBV7-9 to TRBJ1-1; 7 bases map to TRBD1. This specimen was CD4+ or CD8+ T cells sorted from blood, taken in a trial of the OX40 agonist ivuxolimab. This clonotype was sampled from an adult with an advanced solid tumor such as melanoma, head and neck, liver or kidney cancer. The CDR3 sequence: CASSSPRTGLNTEAFF. CDR3 nucleotides: TGTGCCAGCAGCTCCCCCCGGACAGGACTGAACACTGAAGCTTTCTTT. The variable domain in full, completed from reference TRBV7-9 and TRBJ1-1, reads DTGVSQNPRHKITKRGQNVTFRCDPISEHNRLYWYRQTLGQGPEFLTYFQNEAQLEKSRLLSDRFSAERPKGSFSTLEIQRTEQGDSAMYLCASSSPRTGLNTEAFFGQGTRLTVV.